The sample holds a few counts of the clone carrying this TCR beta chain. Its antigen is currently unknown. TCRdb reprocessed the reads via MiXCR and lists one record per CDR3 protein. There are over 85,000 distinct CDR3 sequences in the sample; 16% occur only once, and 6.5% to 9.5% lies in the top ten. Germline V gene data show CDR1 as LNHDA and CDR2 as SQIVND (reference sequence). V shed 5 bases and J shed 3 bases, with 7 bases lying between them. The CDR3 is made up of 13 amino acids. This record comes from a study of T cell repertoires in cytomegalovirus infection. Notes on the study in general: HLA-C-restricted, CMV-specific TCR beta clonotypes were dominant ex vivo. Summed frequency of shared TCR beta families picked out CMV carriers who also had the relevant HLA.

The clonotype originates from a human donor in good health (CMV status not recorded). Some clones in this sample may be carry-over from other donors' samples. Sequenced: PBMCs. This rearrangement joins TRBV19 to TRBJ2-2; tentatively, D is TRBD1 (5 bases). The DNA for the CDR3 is TGTGCCAGTAGTGGCAGGGACACCGGGGAGCTGTTTTTT. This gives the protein CASSGRDTGELFF.